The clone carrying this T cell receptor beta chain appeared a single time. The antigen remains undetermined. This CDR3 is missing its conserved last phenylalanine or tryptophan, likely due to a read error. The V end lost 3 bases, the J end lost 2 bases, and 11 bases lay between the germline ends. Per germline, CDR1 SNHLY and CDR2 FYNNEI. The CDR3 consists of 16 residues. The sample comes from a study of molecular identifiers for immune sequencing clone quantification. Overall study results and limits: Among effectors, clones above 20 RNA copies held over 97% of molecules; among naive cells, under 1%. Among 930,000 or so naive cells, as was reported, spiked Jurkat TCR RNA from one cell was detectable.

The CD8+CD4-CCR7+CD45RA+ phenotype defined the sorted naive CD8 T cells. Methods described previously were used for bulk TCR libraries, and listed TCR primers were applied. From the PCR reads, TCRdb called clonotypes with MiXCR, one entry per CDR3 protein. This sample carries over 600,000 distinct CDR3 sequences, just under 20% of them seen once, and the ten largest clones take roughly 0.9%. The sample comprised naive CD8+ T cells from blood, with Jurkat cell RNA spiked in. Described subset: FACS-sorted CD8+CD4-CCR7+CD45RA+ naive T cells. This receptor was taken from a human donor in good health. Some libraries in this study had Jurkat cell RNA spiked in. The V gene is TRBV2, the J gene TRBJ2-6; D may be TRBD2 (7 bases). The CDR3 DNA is TGTGCCAGCAGTGAGCGGGGGCTAGCTGGGGCCAACGTCCTGACTTCC. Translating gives CASSERGLAGANVLTS.